These T cell receptor beta chains were read from a single sample in a study of blood T cell repertoires in COVID-19. The protocol was immunoSEQ multiplex PCR, while the TCRdb copy is restricted to in-frame clones and leaves out a portion. There are 120,000 to 150,000 clones in the sample; more than 75% occur only once, and roughly 37% lies in the top ten. The specimen was peripheral blood. The receptor source for this set is a man aged 50 to 59 who had recovered from COVID-19. Both conserved end residues are part of each CDR3. Not every row has a clone size; where given, it reads once, few, many or a size class.

J gene | clone size | V gene | CDR3 protein
TRBJ2-5 | NA | TRBV11-2 | CASSPGGRQETQYF
TRBJ1-2 | NA | TRBV7-2 | CASSPGLNYGYTF
TRBJ2-5 | once | TRBV6-6 | CASSYSGGLQETQYF
TRBJ1-5 | NA | TRBV4-3 | CASSQERAGTGWSNQPQHF
TRBJ1-1 | few | TRBV7-2 | CASSFQGKNTEAFF
TRBJ1-2 | NA | TRBV2 | CASSEATGGEGYTF
TRBJ1-1 | NA | TRBV7-2 | CASSLVPGRTEAFF
TRBJ1-1 | NA | TRBV5-1 | CASSLNSLNTEAFF
TRBJ1-2 | NA | TRBV25-1 | CASSQGGNYGYTF
TRBJ1-5 | NA | TRBV7-2 | CASSSGTGISQPQHF
TRBJ1-1 | NA | TRBV30 | CAWFPDRGIATEAFF